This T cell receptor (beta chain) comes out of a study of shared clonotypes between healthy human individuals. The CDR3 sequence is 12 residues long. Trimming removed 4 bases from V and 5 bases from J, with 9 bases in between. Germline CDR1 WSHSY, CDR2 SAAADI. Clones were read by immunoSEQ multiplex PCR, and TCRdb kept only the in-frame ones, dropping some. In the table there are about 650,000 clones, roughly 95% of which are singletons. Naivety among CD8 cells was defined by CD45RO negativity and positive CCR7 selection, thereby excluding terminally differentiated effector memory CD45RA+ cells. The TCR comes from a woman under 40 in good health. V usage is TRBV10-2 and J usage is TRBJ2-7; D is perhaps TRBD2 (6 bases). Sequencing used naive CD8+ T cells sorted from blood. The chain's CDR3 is CASSVGSHEQYF. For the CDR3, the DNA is TGCGCCAGCAGTGTCGGGAGCCACGAGCAGTACTTC.